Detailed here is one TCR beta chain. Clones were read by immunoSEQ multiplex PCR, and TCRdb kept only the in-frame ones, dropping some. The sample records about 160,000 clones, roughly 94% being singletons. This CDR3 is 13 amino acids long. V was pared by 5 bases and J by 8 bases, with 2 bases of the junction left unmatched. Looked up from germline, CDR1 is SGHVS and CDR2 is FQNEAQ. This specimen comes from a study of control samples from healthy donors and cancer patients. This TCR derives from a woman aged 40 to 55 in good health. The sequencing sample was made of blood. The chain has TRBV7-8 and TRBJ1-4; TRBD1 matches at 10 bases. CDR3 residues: CASSRDRGEKLFF. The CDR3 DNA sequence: TGTGCCAGCAGCCGGGACAGGGGCGAAAAACTGTTTTTT.